A few counts support the clone carrying this TCR beta chain. Germline-derived CDR1 and CDR2 are SGDLS and YYNGEE. The CDR3 spans 14 residues. With 3 bases removed from V and 5 bases from J, the gap between germline ends came to 12 bases. This entry comes from a study of T-cell memory formation after mild COVID-19. The overall study: Largely, the TCR clusters proved donor specific.

5'RACE primed from the constant segment yielded TCR alpha and TCR beta cDNA libraries bearing sample barcodes and UMIs. Each CDR3 protein gets one entry after TCRdb re-called the 5' RACE reads with MiXCR. The sample has over 450,000 distinct CDR3 sequences; roughly 20% are singletons. This clonotype originated in an adult woman who had mild COVID-19 (a few samples of this study predate the infection). Cell type and time point are not known. Sequencing was done on a sample of PBMCs or a T cell subset sorted from them (not recorded which). V is TRBV9 and J is TRBJ2-1; tentatively, D is TRBD2 (6 bases). The CDR3 DNA sequence: TGTGCCAGCAGCGGTGGACTACCTCACAATGAGCAGTTCTTC. It specifies CASSGGLPHNEQFF.